This TCR beta chain was captured by sequencing in a study of T cells expressing NK-cell markers (dated by TCRdb to about 2020). At the level of the whole study: TCR beta-chain repertoires were profiled in sorted CD3+CD56+NKG2C+, CD3+CD56+NKG2C- and CD3+CD56-NKG2C+ T-cell subsets from several donors. Among the eight sequenced donors, only one was HCMV-seronegative, while the other seven were HCMV-seropositive. Randomly selected healthy volunteers, three men and five women, were used as the eight sequenced donors. Sequencing of the libraries produced 2 x 150 bp reads on Illumina HiSeq 2000/2500, MiSeq or NextSeq. Overall study results and their limits: Whether the expanded NKG2C-expressing T cell clones were specific for HCMV antigens was left unclear. For five or six donors, the dominant CD3+CD56+NKG2C+ clonotypes were among the top 10 CD8+ clonotypes and accounted for roughly 1.0-7.5% of CD8+ T cells. Those dominant clonotypes were again the most abundant among CD3+CD56-NKG2C+ cells in a few donors, at roughly 28.3-60.1%.

HCMV serostatus was determined by detecting HCMV-specific IgG in serum with a commercial ELISA kit. Ficoll density gradient centrifugation was used to isolate peripheral blood mononuclear cells from blood. In the case of this clonotype: The antigen it binds to is not known.

CDR1 and CDR2 are drawn from the germline V gene (reference sequence): MNHEY, SMNVEV. The CDR3 has 15 amino acids, counting the end cysteine and phenylalanine. The protein alone is recorded here. The sequencer listed for this sample is Illumina HiSeq 2000. 5'RACE template switching, by which a universal primer site and unique molecular identifiers were added, was used to make TCR beta cDNA libraries. Synthesis of cDNA was primed from the TCR beta constant segment and was followed by two consecutive PCR amplification steps. As for the authors' bioinformatics: MIGEC handled demultiplexing of the reads and grouping by UMI, while MiTCR was used to assemble and quantify clonotypes. To remove erroneous sequences, TCR cDNA sequences were retained only when supported by two or more reads. The tcR package was used for downstream repertoire analysis, and clonotypes were matched between fractions using CDR3 nucleotide sequence together with V segment. Antigen specificity was annotated against VDJdb with VDJmatch, allowing one amino acid substitution in CDR3. TCRdb reanalyzed the reads, keeping one entry per CDR3 protein sequence and omitting DNA. The V and J calls here are based on TCRdb, not the publication. This sample's listing comprises 300,000 to 500,000 distinct CDR3 sequences. Jointly, the top ten make up about 10% of the sample.

The receptor's source is a woman aged 45-60 years in good health. Donor details come from another sample of the same person, matched by shared clones. Material: blood T cells: a sorted CD56 or NKG2C T cell subset, CD4+ or CD8+ T cells, or bulk PBMC T cells (not recorded which). The rearrangement joined TRBV27 to TRBJ2-2; no DNA is available, so the TRBD1 call from TCRdb remains unchecked. The CDR3 protein is CASSLSARGGGELFF.